These 29 T cell receptor beta chains were sequenced from one sample in a study of PD-1 blockade in classical Hodgkin lymphoma. Sequenced by immunoSEQ multiplex PCR; TCRdb stores in-frame clones only, minus some. This sample has about 37,000 clones, with around 80% found just once. Every single patient, without exception, relapsed after autologous stem cell transplantation, and brentuximab vedotin exposure varied. This specimen was peripheral blood mononuclear cells (PBMCs), taken before the second cycle of nivolumab. Every receptor here comes from a human donor with classical Hodgkin lymphoma.

V and J are TRBV5-1 and TRBJ2-1; 7 bases are shared with TRBD2. CDR1 is SGHRS and CDR2 is YFSETQ in the germline V gene. The CDR3 has 17 amino acids. The V and J ends lost 0 bases and 2 bases, in that order; junction bases with no gene match: 8. DNA of the CDR3: TGCGCCAGCAGCTTGGACCCGACTAGCTTCCCCTACAATGAGCAGTTCTTC. It yields the protein CASSLDPTSFPYNEQFF.

The chain links TRBV5-1 to TRBJ1-2, with a possible D match to TRBD1 (6 bases). V lost 0 bases, J lost 8 bases, and 14 bases lay in between. This CDR3 has 14 amino acids. Germline CDR1 reads SGHRS; CDR2 reads YFSETQ. CDR3 nucleotide sequence: TGCGCCAGCAGCTTGGATTCCGGGGGCTACGGCTACACCTTC. The encoded protein is CASSLDSGGYGYTF. Combining the CDR3 with reference TRBV5-1 and TRBJ1-2 gives the whole variable domain KAGVTQTPRYLIKTRGQQVTLSCSPISGHRSVSWYQQTPGQGLQFLFEYFSETQRNKGNFPGRFSGRQFSNSRSEMNVSTLELGDSALYLCASSLDSGGYGYTFGSGTRLTVV.

The chain links TRBV6-1 to TRBJ1-4; no definite D call. This CDR3 has 14 residues. Trimming stripped 1 base from V and 5 bases from J, with 8 bases between. Germline CDR1 is MNHNS and CDR2 is SASEGT. In nucleotides, the CDR3 is TGTGCCAGCAGTGAAGGACGAGGGAATGAAAAACTGTTTTTT. Translation: CASSEGRGNEKLFF.

The chain is built from TRBV9 and TRBJ2-5, with D perhaps TRBD1 (5 bases). The CDR3 has 14 residues. Looked up from germline, CDR1 is SGDLS and CDR2 is YYNGEE. V was shortened by 3 bases and J by 5 bases, with 14 bases between the two germline ends. The CDR3 sequence is CASSAQDLTETQYF. Written as DNA, the CDR3 is TGTGCCAGCAGCGCACAGGATTTGACGGAGACCCAGTACTTC.

This chain uses TRBV6-5 with TRBJ1-4, with a tentative D call TRBD1 (6 bases). The V end was cut by 6 bases, the J end by 8 bases, with 19 bases between. CDR3 length equals 15 residues. In germline, CDR1 is MNHEY, CDR2 SVGAGI. This chain's CDR3 is CASSDGGRGGEKLFF. In DNA form, the CDR3 reads TGTGCCAGCAGCGACGGGGGGCGAGGAGGGGAAAAACTGTTTTTT.

The chain carries TRBV19 and TRBJ1-2, with no clear D. The CDR3 is 13 amino acids. CDR1 LNHDA and CDR2 SQIVND come from the germline V gene (reference sequence). The V end lost 1 base, the J end lost 1 base, and 4 bases lay between the germline ends. CDR3 in DNA: TGTGCCAGTAGTATAGGCAGTAACTATGGCTACACCTTC. It encodes CASSIGSNYGYTF.

This clone was observed a few times. This sequence joins TRBV5-4 and TRBJ2-3, with D perhaps being TRBD1 or TRBD2 (5 bases each). This CDR3 is built from 16 residues. Trimming cost V 4 bases and J 0 bases, with 15 bases left between them. Germline assignment: CDR1 SGHNT and CDR2 YYREEE (reference sequence). The CDR3 loop is CASSPAGTRSTDTQYF. CDR3 nucleotide sequence: TGTGCCAGCAGCCCGGCCGGGACCAGGAGCACAGATACGCAGTATTTT.

This chain connects TRBV5-8 to TRBJ2-5; D gene unclear. This CDR3 has 12 amino acids. Germline assignment: CDR1 SGHTS and CDR2 YDEGEE. V lost 0 bases to trimming and J lost 5 bases, with 5 bases between them. CDR3 sequence reads: CASSLDRETQYF. In DNA form, the CDR3 reads TGTGCCAGCAGCTTGGATAGGGAGACCCAGTACTTC.

This clone turned up a few times. The genes are TRBV10-2 and TRBJ2-3, with D maybe TRBD2 (5 bases). Germline CDR1 is WSHSY and CDR2 is SAAADI. The CDR3 loop spans 18 amino acids. Trimming left V 0 bases short and J 6 bases short, with 22 bases between. The CDR3 DNA sequence: TGCGCCAGCAGTGAGTCGAGAGGCGGGTCTAACCCTGGGGATACGCAGTATTTT. Protein product: CASSESRGGSNPGDTQYF.

This chain joins TRBV27 and TRBJ1-1; a weak D match, TRBD1 (5 bases). Germline loops: CDR1 MNHEY, CDR2 SMNVEV (reference sequence). CDR3 size: 14 residues. Trimming took off 5 bases at V and 0 bases at J, with 10 bases between the two ends. The DNA for the CDR3 is TGTGCCAGCAGTGGAGACAGTCTGAACACTGAAGCTTTCTTT. It yields the protein CASSGDSLNTEAFF.

The table lists this clone with a few counts. The chain joins TRBV11-2 to TRBJ2-7, with a possible D match to TRBD2 (7 bases). Looked up from germline, CDR1 is SGHAT and CDR2 is FQNNGV. With 4 bases removed from V and 6 bases from J, the gap between germline ends came to 28 bases. The CDR3 contains 18 residues. The CDR3 bases are TGTGCCAGCAGCTCCCCCGATTGGGGGGGGGCCCTTGATGGCGAGCAGTACTTC. Encoded protein: CASSSPDWGGALDGEQYF. Based on the CDR3 plus reference TRBV11-2 and TRBJ2-7, the full variable domain is EAGVAQSPRYKIIEKRQSVAFWCNPISGHATLYWYQQILGQGPKLLIQFQNNGVVDDSQLPKDRFSAERLKGVDSTLKIQPAKLEDSAVYLCASSSPDWGGALDGEQYFGPGTRLTVT.

V and J are TRBV13 and TRBJ1-1, with 8 bases fitting TRBD1. Germline CDR1 is PRHDT and CDR2 is FYEKMQ (reference sequence). The CDR3 has 15 residues. Unmatched junction bases numbered 12, after V lost 3 bases and J lost 9 bases. CDR3 residues: CASSLDREGVQQAFF. In DNA, the CDR3 is TGTGCCAGCAGCTTGGACAGGGAGGGGGTTCAGCAAGCTTTCTTT.

The V call is TRBV7-6, the J call TRBJ2-2; D gene unclear. Germline CDR1 SGHVS, CDR2 FNYEAQ. This CDR3 has 16 residues. V lost 5 bases and J 0 bases, leaving 13 bases between the germline ends. Here the CDR3 DNA reads TGTGCCAGCAGCCTCTTGGACGTCGCGAACACCGGGGAGCTGTTTTTT. The encoded protein is CASSLLDVANTGELFF.

The J gene is TRBJ1-5, the V gene TRBV7-2; D unclear. The CDR3 extends over 15 amino acids. The V and J ends lost 5 bases and 5 bases respectively, with 16 bases between them. Germline assignment: CDR1 SGHTA and CDR2 FQGNSA. The CDR3 bases are TGTGCCAGCAGCGCCACAGAAGCGGGTTATCAGCCCCAGCATTTT. It codes for CASSATEAGYQPQHF. The full variable domain, in which reference TRBV7-2 and TRBJ1-5 provide the parts outside the CDR3, is GAGVSQSPSNKVTEKGKDVELRCDPISGHTALYWYRQSLGQGLEFLIYFQGNSAPDKSGLPSDRFSAERTGGSVSTLTIQRTQQEDSAVYLCASSATEAGYQPQHFGDGTRLSIL.

This chain joins TRBV18 and TRBJ1-5; D is perhaps TRBD1 (6 bases). Trimming cost V 1 base and J 0 bases, with 13 bases left between them. The CDR3 is made up of 17 amino acids. Germline loops: CDR1 KGHSH, CDR2 LQKENI. CDR3 in DNA: TGTGCCAGCTCACCACTGCGAGGACAGAATAGCAATCAGCCCCAGCATTTT. Its translation is CASSPLRGQNSNQPQHF.

V gene TRBV5-4 combines with J gene TRBJ2-5; TRBD1 matches at 9 bases. V lost 5 bases to trimming and J lost 5 bases; unmatched junction nucleotides: 13. The CDR3 spans 16 residues. Per the germline V gene, CDR1 is SGHNT and CDR2 is YYREEE (reference sequence). Here the CDR3 DNA reads TGTGCCAGCAGTTCTAAACGGGGACAGGGCCGTGAGACCCAGTACTTC. It specifies CASSSKRGQGRETQYF.

This clone appeared a few times. The CDR3 protein is CATAGTEVTEAFF. CDR3 DNA: TGTGCCACAGCCGGGACGGAGGTCACTGAAGCTTTCTTT. V is TRBV10-3 and J is TRBJ1-1, with D possibly being TRBD1 (5 bases). Germline V gene sequence: CDR1 ENHRY, CDR2 SYGVKD. V gave up 10 bases and J gave up 4 bases, with 16 bases separating them. The CDR3 covers 13 residues.

The gene calls are TRBV29-1 and TRBJ2-7; 7 bases are a match to TRBD1. CDR1 and CDR2 from the germline V gene are SQVTM and ANQGSEA. V shed 7 bases, J shed 5 bases, and the junction held 5 bases outside the gene matches. The CDR3 is 11 amino acids. In DNA form, the CDR3 reads TGCAGCGGGATAGGGGGCCACGAGCAGTACTTC. Translating it yields CSGIGGHEQYF.

This chain uses TRBV7-6 with TRBJ2-5; 10 bases are a match to TRBD2. V was pared by 1 base and J by 3 bases, with 5 bases of the junction left unmatched. The CDR3 has 16 amino acids. CDR1 and CDR2 (germline): SGHVS, FNYEAQ. As DNA, the CDR3 is TGTGCCAGCAGCTTAGAGTGGACTAGCGGAAAAGAGACCCAGTACTTC. This translates into CASSLEWTSGKETQYF.

The genes are TRBV4-3 and TRBJ2-7, with D perhaps given as TRBD1 or TRBD2 (5 bases each). The CDR3 length is 15 residues. From germline, CDR1 is LGHNA and CDR2 YSLEER. Trimming cost V 0 bases and J 0 bases, with 9 bases left between them. In nucleotides, the CDR3 is TGCGCCAGCAGCCAAGACGGGGCGATCTCCTACGAGCAGTACTTC. This encodes CASSQDGAISYEQYF.

J is TRBJ1-1 and V is TRBV5-1, with 8 bases that match TRBD1. This CDR3 comprises 21 residues. Trimming at V came to 7 bases and at J to 4 bases, leaving 30 bases not matched to a gene. Germline loops: CDR1 SGHRS, CDR2 YFSETQ. The CDR3 DNA reads TGCGCCAGCGCACTACAGGGGGGAAAAGGGGAGTCCGCTTTGGGTATCACTGAAGCTTTCTTT. As protein: CASALQGGKGESALGITEAFF.

In this sample, this clone turned up a few times. V is TRBV27 and J is TRBJ2-5, with D tentatively TRBD1 or TRBD2 (5 bases each). Trimming cost V 4 bases and J 4 bases, with 16 bases left between them. CDR3 length: 15 residues. Germline assignment: CDR1 MNHEY and CDR2 SMNVEV (reference sequence). Here the CDR3 reads CASSSGAGTSETQYF. DNA of the CDR3: TGTGCCAGCAGTTCCGGGGCAGGGACCTCAGAGACCCAGTACTTC.

The genes are TRBV29-1 and TRBJ2-7, with 10 bases identical to TRBD2. CDR1 is SQVTM, CDR2 ANQGSEA, per germline. With 4 bases clipped from V and 3 bases from J, the junction kept 3 bases outside the gene matches. The CDR3 length is 13 residues. CDR3 nucleotides: TGCAGCGTTGGGTCTAGCGGGAGCTACGAGCAGTACTTC. Translating it yields CSVGSSGSYEQYF.

The chain carries TRBV6-1 and TRBJ1-4; D gene ambiguous. The CDR3 is made up of 13 amino acids. Germline loops: CDR1 MNHNS, CDR2 SASEGT. V shed 4 bases and J shed 5 bases, with 8 bases lying between them. CDR3 loop: CASSVGPNEKLFF. The CDR3 region has the DNA TGTGCCAGCAGTGTTGGACCCAATGAAAAACTGTTTTTT.

Here the CDR3 reads CASSTGTYSNQPQHF. CDR3 DNA sequence: TGTGCCAGCAGTACCGGGACATATAGCAATCAGCCCCAGCATTTT. V usage is TRBV27 and J usage is TRBJ1-5, with D maybe TRBD1 (6 bases). The CDR3 runs to 15 residues. V shed 5 bases and J shed 0 bases, with 11 bases lying between them. In germline, CDR1 is MNHEY, CDR2 SMNVEV (reference sequence).

The CDR3 is CASSLPGLQGQYF. CDR3 coding DNA: TGTGCCAGCAGCTTACCGGGACTCCAGGGGCAGTATTTT. The rearrangement uses TRBV7-2 and TRBJ2-3; a weak D match, TRBD2 (6 bases). The CDR3 is 13 residues long. V dropped 2 bases and J dropped 11 bases, with 14 bases sitting between them. Germline lookup yields CDR1 SGHTA and CDR2 FQGNSA.

This clone was picked up a small number of times. The chain carries TRBV7-2 and TRBJ2-2; D gene ambiguous. V shed 1 base and J shed 3 bases, with 6 bases lying between them. The length of the CDR3 is 14 residues. Germline values: CDR1 SGHTA, CDR2 FQGNSA. The CDR3 loop reads CASSLVADTGELFF. The DNA of the CDR3 is TGTGCCAGCAGCTTAGTGGCAGACACCGGGGAGCTGTTTTTT.

The rearrangement links TRBV30 to TRBJ2-1, with 9 bases identical to TRBD2. Germline CDR1 GTSNPN, CDR2 SVGIG (reference sequence). The J segment lost 4 bases and the V segment lost 2 bases, leaving 6 bases of the junction unmatched. There are 15 residues in the CDR3. CDR3: CAWSFERGVYNEQFF. The CDR3 region has the DNA TGTGCCTGGAGTTTTGAGCGGGGGGTTTACAATGAGCAGTTCTTC.

The rearrangement joins TRBV29-1 to TRBJ1-2; TRBD1 aligns across 9 bases. The CDR3 loop spans 12 amino acids. Germline CDR1 SQVTM, CDR2 ANQGSEA. V was pared by 8 bases and J by 4 bases, with 5 bases of the junction left unmatched. This chain's CDR3 is CSIWTGVYGYTF. Here the CDR3 DNA reads TGCAGCATTTGGACAGGGGTCTATGGCTACACCTTC.